This entry concerns a single T cell receptor beta chain. Its specificity is not known. The sample originates from a study of T cell repertoires in aging, cancer and after chemotherapy. For the study at large: Six age groups, ranging from 30 or younger to 70 or older, included the donors. The full dataset contained several million TCR reads.

Broader study findings: In cancer patients, declining TCR diversity with age involved lost richness and lost evenness.

Per germline, CDR1 DFQATT and CDR2 SNEGSKA (reference sequence). The CDR3 sequence is 15 residues long. The trim removed 4 bases at V and 4 bases at J, leaving 10 bases unmatched. TRB rearrangements spanning V, D and J were amplified using mixed TRB-A/B primers. TCRdb analysed the multiplex PCR reads with MiXCR anew, one entry per CDR3 protein. The table records approximately 3,100 distinct CDR3 sequences, about 45% of them present only once. The template was genomic DNA from peripheral blood, not RNA. This rearrangement joins TRBV20-1 to TRBJ2-3, with 8 bases fitting TRBD2. Material for sequencing was blood. The clonotype comes from a human donor with a solid tumor. The CDR3 DNA reads as TGCAGTGCTACCCCGGGTGGCGGGGGGTCAGATACGCAGTATTTT. It yields the protein CSATPGGGGSDTQYF.